This is a list of T cell receptor beta chains from one sample in a study of cytomegalovirus exposure and HLA in healthy donors. The data were produced by immunoSEQ multiplex PCR, yet TCRdb's version contains in-frame clones alone and is incomplete. The sample consists of about 140,000 clones, over 60% of them appearing once. Sample: PBMCs. Receptor source: a female donor in good health and CMV-seropositive. CDR3s include the opening cysteine and the closing phenylalanine or tryptophan. The order of the fields is CDR3 protein, CDR3 DNA, clone size, J gene, D gene, V gene. The D gene is left open where the match is weak. The size field is filled for only some rows; it gives once, few, many or a size class.

CASSRLGGEDTIYF | TGTGCCAGCAGCCGGCTGGGGGGGGAGGACACCATATATTTT | . | TRBJ1-3 | . | TRBV11-2
CASSASAGGSSETQYF | TGTGCCAGCAGCGCCAGCGCGGGAGGCTCCTCGGAGACCCAGTACTTC | . | TRBJ2-5 | TRBD2 | TRBV7-3
CASSFGSGSEQYF | TGTGCCAGCAGCTTCGGCAGCGGGAGCGAGCAGTACTTC | . | TRBJ2-7 | TRBD2 | TRBV7-9
CASSEQGPHPQHF | TGTGCCAGTAGTGAACAGGGTCCCCATCCCCAGCATTTT | . | TRBJ1-5 | . | TRBV19
CASSLGGDQPQHF | TGTGCCAGCAGCTTAGGGGGGGATCAGCCCCAGCATTTT | . | TRBJ1-5 | . | TRBV7-9
CASSANQGTGELFF | TGTGCCAGCAGCGCTAACCAGGGCACCGGGGAGCTGTTTTTT | . | TRBJ2-2 | . | TRBV9
CASSSLLAGGYEQYF | TGTGCCAGCAGCTCCCTACTAGCGGGGGGCTACGAGCAGTACTTC | . | TRBJ2-7 | TRBD2 | TRBV5-6
CSAREPSAYEQYF | TGCAGCGCACGGGAGCCGTCTGCCTACGAGCAGTACTTC | few | TRBJ2-7 | . | TRBV29-1
CASRKGQMNTGELFF | TGTGCCAGCAGAAAGGGACAGATGAACACCGGGGAGCTGTTTTTT | . | TRBJ2-2 | TRBD1 | TRBV6-1
CASSRAGAGELFF | TGCGCCAGCAGTCGAGCAGGGGCCGGGGAGCTGTTTTTT | . | TRBJ2-2 | . | TRBV10-1
CASSFGLAGRETQYF | TGTGCCAGCAGCTTCGGATTAGCGGGGAGAGAGACCCAGTACTTC | . | TRBJ2-5 | TRBD2 | TRBV7-2